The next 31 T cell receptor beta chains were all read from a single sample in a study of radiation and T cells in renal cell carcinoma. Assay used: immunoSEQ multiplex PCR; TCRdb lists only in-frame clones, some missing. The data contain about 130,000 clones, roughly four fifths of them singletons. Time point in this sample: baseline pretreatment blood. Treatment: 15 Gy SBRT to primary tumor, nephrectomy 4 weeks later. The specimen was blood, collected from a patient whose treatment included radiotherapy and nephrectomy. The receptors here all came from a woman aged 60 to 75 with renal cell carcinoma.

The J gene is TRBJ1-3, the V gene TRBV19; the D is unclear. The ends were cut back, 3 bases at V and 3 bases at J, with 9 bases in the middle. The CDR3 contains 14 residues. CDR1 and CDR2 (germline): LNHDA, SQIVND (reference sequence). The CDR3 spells CASSMAVFGNTIYF. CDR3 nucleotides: TGTGCCAGTAGTATGGCCGTTTTTGGAAACACCATATATTTT.

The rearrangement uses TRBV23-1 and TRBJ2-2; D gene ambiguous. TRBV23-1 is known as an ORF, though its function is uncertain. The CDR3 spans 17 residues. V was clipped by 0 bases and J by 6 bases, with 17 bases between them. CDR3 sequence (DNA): TGCGCCAGCAGTCAATCGGCGGTCTGTCCGTACTCCGGGGAGCTGTTTTTT. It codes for CASSQSAVCPYSGELFF.

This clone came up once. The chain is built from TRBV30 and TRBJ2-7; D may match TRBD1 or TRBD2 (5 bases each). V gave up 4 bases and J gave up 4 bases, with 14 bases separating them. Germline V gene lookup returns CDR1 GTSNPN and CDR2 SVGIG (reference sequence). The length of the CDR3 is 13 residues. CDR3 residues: CAWMGVGRYEQYF. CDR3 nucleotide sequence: TGTGCCTGGATGGGGGTCGGAAGATACGAGCAGTACTTC.

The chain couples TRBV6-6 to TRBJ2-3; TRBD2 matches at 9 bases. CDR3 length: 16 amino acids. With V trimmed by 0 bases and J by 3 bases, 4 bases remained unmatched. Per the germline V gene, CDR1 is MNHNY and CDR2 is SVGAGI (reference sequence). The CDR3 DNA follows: TGTGCCAGCAGTTACTCGCGGACTAGCGATACAGATACGCAGTATTTT. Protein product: CASSYSRTSDTDTQYF.

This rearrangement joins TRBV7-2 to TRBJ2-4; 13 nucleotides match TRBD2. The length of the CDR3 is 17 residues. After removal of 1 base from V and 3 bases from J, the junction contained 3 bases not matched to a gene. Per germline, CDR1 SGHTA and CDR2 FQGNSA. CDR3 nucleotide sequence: TGTGCCAGCAGCTTAGTTGGACTAGCGGGAGACAAAAACATTCAGTACTTC. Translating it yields CASSLVGLAGDKNIQYF.

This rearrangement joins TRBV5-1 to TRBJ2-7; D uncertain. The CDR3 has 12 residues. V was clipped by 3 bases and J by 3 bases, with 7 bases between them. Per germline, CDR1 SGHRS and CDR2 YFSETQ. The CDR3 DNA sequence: TGCGCCAGCAGCTCGGATTACTACGAGCAGTACTTC. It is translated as CASSSDYYEQYF.

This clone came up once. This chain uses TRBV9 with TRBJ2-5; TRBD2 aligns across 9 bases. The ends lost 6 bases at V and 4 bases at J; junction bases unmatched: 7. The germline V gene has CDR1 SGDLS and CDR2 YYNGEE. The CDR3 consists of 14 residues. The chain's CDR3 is CASTNSGRGETQYF. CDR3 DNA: TGTGCCAGCACCAATAGCGGGAGAGGAGAGACCCAGTACTTC.

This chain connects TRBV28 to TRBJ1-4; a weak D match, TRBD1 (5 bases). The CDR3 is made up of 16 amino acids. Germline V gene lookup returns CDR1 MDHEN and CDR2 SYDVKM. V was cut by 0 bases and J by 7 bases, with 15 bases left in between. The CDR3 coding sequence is TGTGCCAGCAGTTTATGGCAGGGTAGGGATAGTGAAAAACTGTTTTTT. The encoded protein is CASSLWQGRDSEKLFF.

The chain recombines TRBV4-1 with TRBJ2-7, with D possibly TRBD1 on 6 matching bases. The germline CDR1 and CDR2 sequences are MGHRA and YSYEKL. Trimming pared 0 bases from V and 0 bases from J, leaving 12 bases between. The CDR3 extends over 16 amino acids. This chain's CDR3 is CASSQDADSSSYEQYF. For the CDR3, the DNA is TGCGCCAGCAGCCAAGATGCGGACAGCAGCTCCTACGAGCAGTACTTC.

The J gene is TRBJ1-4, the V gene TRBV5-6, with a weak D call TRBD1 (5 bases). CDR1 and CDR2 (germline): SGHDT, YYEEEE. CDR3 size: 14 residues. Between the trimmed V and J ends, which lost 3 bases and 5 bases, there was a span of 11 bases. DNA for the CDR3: TGTGCCAGCAGCTCCGGGGCCCGAAATGAAAAACTGTTTTTT. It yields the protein CASSSGARNEKLFF. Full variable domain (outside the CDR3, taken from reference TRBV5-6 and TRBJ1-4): DAGVTQSPTHLIKTRGQQVTLRCSPKSGHDTVSWYQQALGQGPQFIFQYYEEEERQRGNFPDRFSGHQFPNYSSELNVNALLLGDSALYLCASSSGARNEKLFFGSGTQLSVL.

DNA of the CDR3: TGTGCCAGCAGTTCCCCGCGACAGGGGTACAATGAGCAGTTCTTC. Translating it yields CASSSPRQGYNEQFF. The chain joins TRBV13 to TRBJ2-1; 8 nucleotides agree with TRBD1. Germline V gene data show CDR1 as PRHDT and CDR2 as FYEKMQ (reference sequence). The CDR3 sequence is 15 residues long. V shed 6 bases, J shed 4 bases, and the junction held 8 bases outside the gene matches. Supplemented by reference TRBV13 and TRBJ2-1, the full variable domain reads AAGVIQSPRHLIKEKRETATLKCYPIPRHDTVYWYQQGPGQDPQFLISFYEKMQSDKGSIPDRFSAQQFSDYHSELNMSSLELGDSALYFCASSSPRQGYNEQFFGPGTRLTVL.

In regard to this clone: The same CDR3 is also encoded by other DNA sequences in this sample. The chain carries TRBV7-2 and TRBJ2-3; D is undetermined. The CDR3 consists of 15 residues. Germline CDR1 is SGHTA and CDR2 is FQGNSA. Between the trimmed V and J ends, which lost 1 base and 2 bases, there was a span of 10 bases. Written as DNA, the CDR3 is TGTGCCAGCAGCTTAGTCGGGTCCTCCACAGATACGCAGTATTTT. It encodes CASSLVGSSTDTQYF.

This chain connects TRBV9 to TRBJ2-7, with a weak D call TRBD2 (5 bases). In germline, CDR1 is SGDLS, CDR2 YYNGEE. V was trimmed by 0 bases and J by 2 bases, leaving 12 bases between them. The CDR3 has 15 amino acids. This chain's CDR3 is CASSVGEGFPYEQYF. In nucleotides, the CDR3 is TGTGCCAGCAGCGTAGGAGAGGGATTTCCCTACGAGCAGTACTTC.

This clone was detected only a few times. CDR3 residues: CASSYLRGSTEAFF. The CDR3 DNA reads TGTGCCAGCAGTTACTTACGGGGCAGCACTGAAGCTTTCTTT. This chain connects TRBV6-5 to TRBJ1-1; D may be TRBD1 (5 bases). The germline V gene encodes CDR1 MNHEY and CDR2 SVGAGI. This CDR3 contains 14 residues. Between the trimmed V and J ends, which lost 1 base and 4 bases, there was a span of 10 bases.

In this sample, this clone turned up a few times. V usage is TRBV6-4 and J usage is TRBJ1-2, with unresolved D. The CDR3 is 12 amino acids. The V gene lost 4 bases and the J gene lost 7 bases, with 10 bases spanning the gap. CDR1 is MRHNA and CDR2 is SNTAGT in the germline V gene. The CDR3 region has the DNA TGTGCCAGCAGTGCGCTGGACGGTGGCTACACCTTC. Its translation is CASSALDGGYTF.

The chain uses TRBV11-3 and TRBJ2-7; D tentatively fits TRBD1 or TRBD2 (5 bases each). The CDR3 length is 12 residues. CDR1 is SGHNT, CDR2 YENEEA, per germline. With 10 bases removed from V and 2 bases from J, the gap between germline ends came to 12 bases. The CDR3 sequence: CATPRGPYEQYF. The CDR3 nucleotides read TGTGCCACCCCGAGGGGTCCCTACGAGCAGTACTTC.

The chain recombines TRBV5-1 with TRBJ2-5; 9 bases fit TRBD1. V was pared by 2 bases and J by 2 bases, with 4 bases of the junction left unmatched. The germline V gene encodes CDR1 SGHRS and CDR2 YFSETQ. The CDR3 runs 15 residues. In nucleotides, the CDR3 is TGCGCCAGCAGCTTTCGGGACAGGGTTCAAGAGACCCAGTACTTC. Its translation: CASSFRDRVQETQYF.

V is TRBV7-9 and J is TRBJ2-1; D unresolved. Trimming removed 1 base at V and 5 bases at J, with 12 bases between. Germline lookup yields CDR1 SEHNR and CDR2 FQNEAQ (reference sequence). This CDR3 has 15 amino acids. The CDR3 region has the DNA TGTGCCAGCAGCTTAGTCCCGGCCGTAGACAATGAGCAGTTCTTC. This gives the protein CASSLVPAVDNEQFF.

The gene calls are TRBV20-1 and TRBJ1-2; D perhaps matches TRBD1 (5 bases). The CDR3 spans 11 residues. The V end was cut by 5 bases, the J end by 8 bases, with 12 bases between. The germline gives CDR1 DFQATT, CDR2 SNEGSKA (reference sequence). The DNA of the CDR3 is TGCAGTGCTCCCGGGGACGCGGGCTACACCTTC. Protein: CSAPGDAGYTF.

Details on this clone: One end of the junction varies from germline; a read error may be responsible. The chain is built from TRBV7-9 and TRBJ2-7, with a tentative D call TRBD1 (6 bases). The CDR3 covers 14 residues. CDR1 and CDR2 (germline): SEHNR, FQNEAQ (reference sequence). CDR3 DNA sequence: TGTGCCAGCAGCCTAGCCCAACAGGGCTACGAGCAGTACTTC. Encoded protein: CASSLAQQGYEQYF.

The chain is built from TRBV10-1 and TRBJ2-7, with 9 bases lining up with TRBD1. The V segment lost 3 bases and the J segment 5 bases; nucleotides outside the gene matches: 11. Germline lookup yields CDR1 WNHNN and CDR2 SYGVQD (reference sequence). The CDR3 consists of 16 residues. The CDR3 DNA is TGCGCCAGCAGTGACTCGGGGACAGGGTCACTCCACGAGCAGTACTTC. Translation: CASSDSGTGSLHEQYF.

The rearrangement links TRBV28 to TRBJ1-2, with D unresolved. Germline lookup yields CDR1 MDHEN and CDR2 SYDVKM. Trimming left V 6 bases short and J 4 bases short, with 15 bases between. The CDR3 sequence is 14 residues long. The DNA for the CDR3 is TGTGCCAGCAGGCTCCCCGACAAGTTCTATGGCTACACCTTC. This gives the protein CASRLPDKFYGYTF.

In DNA form, the CDR3 reads TGCGCCAGCAGCCAAGATTGGATAGCGGGAGGGTACGACACCGGGGAGCTGTTTTTT. Residues: CASSQDWIAGGYDTGELFF. The chain is built from TRBV4-1 and TRBJ2-2, with 11 positions matching TRBD2. Germline trimming cut 0 bases from V and 3 bases from J; bases unmatched to any gene: 9. The CDR3 totals 19 residues. Germline V gene sequence: CDR1 MGHRA, CDR2 YSYEKL.

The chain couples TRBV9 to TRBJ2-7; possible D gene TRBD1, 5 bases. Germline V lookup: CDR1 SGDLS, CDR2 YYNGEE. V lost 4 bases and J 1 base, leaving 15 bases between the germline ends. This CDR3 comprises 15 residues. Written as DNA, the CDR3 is TGTGCCAGCAGCCTGGGCGACAGTTCTTCCTACGAGCAGTACTTC. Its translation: CASSLGDSSSYEQYF. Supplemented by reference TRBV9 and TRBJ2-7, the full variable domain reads DSGVTQTPKHLITATGQRVTLRCSPRSGDLSVYWYQQSLDQGLQFLIQYYNGEERAKGNILERFSAQQFPDLHSELNLSSLELGDSALYFCASSLGDSSSYEQYFGPGTRLTVT.

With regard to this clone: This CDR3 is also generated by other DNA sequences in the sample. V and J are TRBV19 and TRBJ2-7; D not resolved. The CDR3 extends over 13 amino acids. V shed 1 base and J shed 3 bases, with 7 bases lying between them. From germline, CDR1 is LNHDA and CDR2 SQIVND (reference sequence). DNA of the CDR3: TGTGCCAGTAGTATAGGCCACAACTACGAGCAGTACTTC. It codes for CASSIGHNYEQYF. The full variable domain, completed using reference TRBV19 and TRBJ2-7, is DGGITQSPKYLFRKEGQNVTLSCEQNLNHDAMYWYRQDPGQGLRLIYYSQIVNDFQKGDIAEGYSVSREKKESFPLTVTSAQKNPTAFYLCASSIGHNYEQYFGPGTRLTVT.

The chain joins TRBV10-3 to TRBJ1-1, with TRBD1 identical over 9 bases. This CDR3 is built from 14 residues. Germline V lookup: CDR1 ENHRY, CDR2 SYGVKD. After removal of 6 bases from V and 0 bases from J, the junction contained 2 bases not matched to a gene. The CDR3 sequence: CAISWTGVNTEAFF. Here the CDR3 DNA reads TGTGCCATCAGCTGGACAGGGGTGAACACTGAAGCTTTCTTT.

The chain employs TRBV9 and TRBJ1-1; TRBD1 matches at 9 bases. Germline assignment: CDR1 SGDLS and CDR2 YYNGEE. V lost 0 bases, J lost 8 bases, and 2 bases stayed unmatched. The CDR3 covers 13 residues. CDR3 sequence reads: CASSVEGTGEAFF. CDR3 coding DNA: TGTGCCAGCAGCGTAGAGGGGACAGGGGAAGCTTTCTTT.

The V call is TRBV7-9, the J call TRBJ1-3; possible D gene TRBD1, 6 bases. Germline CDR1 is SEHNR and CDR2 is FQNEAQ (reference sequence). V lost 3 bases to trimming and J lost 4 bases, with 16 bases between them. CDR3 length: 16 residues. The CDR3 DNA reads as TGTGCCAGCAGCTTGGGAACAGGGTTCTCCGGAAACACCATATATTTT. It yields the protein CASSLGTGFSGNTIYF. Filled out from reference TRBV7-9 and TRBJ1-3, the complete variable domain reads DTGVSQNPRHKITKRGQNVTFRCDPISEHNRLYWYRQTLGQGPEFLTYFQNEAQLEKSRLLSDRFSAERPKGSFSTLEIQRTEQGDSAMYLCASSLGTGFSGNTIYFGEGSWLTVV.

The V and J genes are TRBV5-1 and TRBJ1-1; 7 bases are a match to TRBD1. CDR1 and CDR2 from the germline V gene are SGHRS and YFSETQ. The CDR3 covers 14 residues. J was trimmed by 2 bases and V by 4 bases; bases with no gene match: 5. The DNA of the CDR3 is TGCGCCAGCAGCGCGGGACAGATAAACACTGAAGCTTTCTTT. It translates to CASSAGQINTEAFF.

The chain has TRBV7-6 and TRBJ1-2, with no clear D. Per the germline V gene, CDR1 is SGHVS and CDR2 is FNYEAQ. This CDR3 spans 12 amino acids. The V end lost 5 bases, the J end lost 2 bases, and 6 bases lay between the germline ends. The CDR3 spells CASSQENYGYTF. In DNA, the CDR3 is TGTGCCAGCAGCCAAGAAAACTATGGCTACACCTTC.

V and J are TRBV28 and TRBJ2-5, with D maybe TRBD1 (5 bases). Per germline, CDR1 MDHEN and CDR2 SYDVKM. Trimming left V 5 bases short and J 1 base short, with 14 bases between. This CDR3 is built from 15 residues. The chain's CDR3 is CASSLGVGPQETQYF. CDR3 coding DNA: TGTGCCAGCAGTCTTGGCGTGGGGCCCCAAGAGACCCAGTACTTC.